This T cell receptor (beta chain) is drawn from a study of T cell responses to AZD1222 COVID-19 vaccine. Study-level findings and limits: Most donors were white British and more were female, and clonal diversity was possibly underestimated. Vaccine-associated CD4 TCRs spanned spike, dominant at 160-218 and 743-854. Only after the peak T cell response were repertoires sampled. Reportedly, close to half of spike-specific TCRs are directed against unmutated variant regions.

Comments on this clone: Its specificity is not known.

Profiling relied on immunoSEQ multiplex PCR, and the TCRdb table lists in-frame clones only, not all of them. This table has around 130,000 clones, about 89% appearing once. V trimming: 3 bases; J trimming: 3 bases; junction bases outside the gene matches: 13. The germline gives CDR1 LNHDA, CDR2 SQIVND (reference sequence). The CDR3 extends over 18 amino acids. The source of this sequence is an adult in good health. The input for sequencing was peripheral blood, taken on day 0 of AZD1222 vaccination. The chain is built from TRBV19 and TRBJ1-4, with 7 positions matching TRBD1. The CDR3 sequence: CASSIDSGQALPNEKLFF. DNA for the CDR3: TGTGCCAGTAGTATTGATTCAGGACAGGCTCTCCCTAATGAAAAACTGTTTTTT.